This T cell receptor (beta chain) emerged from a study of identical twins. TCRdb itself ran the 5' RACE reads through MiXCR, one entry per CDR3 protein. The sample includes about 190,000 distinct CDR3 sequences, about 16% seen only once; the top ten take over 35%. Regarding the study as a whole: While abundant cord blood beta clonotypes carried fewer insertions, memory repertoires showed no such pattern.

Concerning this clonotype itself: What it binds is unknown.

Germline V CDR1 and CDR2: SEHNR, FQNEAQ (reference sequence). The CDR3 is made up of 12 amino acids. Trimming stripped 7 bases from V and 6 bases from J, with 10 bases between. These data are also associated with another study on T cells expressing NK-cell markers. That work contributes: Beta-chain profiling covered CD3+CD56+NKG2C+, CD3+CD56+NKG2C- and CD3+CD56-NKG2C+ sorted subsets. Seven HCMV-seropositive donors and one seronegative donor made up the eight sequenced donors. Dominance of the CD3+CD56-NKG2C+ fraction by these clonotypes also held in a few donors.

The V call is TRBV7-9, the J call TRBJ2-1, with a tentative D call TRBD1 (6 bases). Sequencing was carried out using CD8+ T cells sorted from blood. This TCR came from a woman aged 18-35 years in good health. The CDR3 bases are TGTGCCAGCAACAGGGCACCCAATGAGCAGTTCTTC. Amino acids: CASNRAPNEQFF.